These 9 T cell receptor beta chains share one sample of origin, sequenced in a study of blood T cell repertoires in COVID-19. Sequencing was performed with immunoSEQ multiplex PCR; in TCRdb, only in-frame clones are kept and a portion is missing. The sample has 130,000 to 150,000 clones, over 70% seen once. What was sequenced was peripheral blood. Every receptor here comes from a man aged 80 or over with acute or convalescent COVID-19.

The chain uses TRBV6-6 and TRBJ2-2; 10 nucleotides match TRBD2. This CDR3 region has 14 residues. Germline CDR1 MNHNY, CDR2 SVGAGI (reference sequence). The V gene end was trimmed by 6 bases and the J gene end by 5 bases; junction bases not matched to a gene: 3. In DNA, the CDR3 is TGTGCCAGCAGGCTAGCGGGAGTTACCGGGGAGCTGTTTTTT. Translated: CASRLAGVTGELFF.

This chain joins TRBV5-1 and TRBJ1-4; a weak D match, TRBD1 (5 bases). V dropped 3 bases and J dropped 8 bases, with 17 bases sitting between them. Germline CDR1 and CDR2: SGHRS and YFSETQ. CDR3 size: 15 residues. The CDR3 DNA is TGCGCCAGCAGCTCGGGGACTTCCACCGGCGAAAAACTGTTTTTT. Translated: CASSSGTSTGEKLFF.

J is TRBJ2-1 and V is TRBV6-5; 7 positions match TRBD2. The CDR3 length is 14 residues. Germline V gives CDR1 MNHEY, CDR2 SVGAGI. V gave up 6 bases and J gave up 2 bases; unmatched junction bases: 4. The CDR3 loop is CASRGGSTYNEQFF. The CDR3 region has the DNA TGTGCCAGCAGGGGAGGGTCTACCTACAATGAGCAGTTCTTC.

The count of this clone is one. The V and J genes are TRBV6-1 and TRBJ2-7; possibly TRBD1 for D (6 bases). This CDR3 spans 14 amino acids. Trimming shortened V by 1 base and J by 5 bases, and 12 bases separated the two germline ends. Per germline, CDR1 MNHNS and CDR2 SASEGT. CDR3 sequence reads: CASSEDRVLNEQYF. CDR3 nucleotides: TGTGCCAGCAGTGAAGACAGGGTTTTGAACGAGCAGTACTTC.

The chain recombines TRBV7-9 with TRBJ1-1; D is possibly TRBD1 (6 bases). The germline V and J ends were trimmed by 1 base and 4 bases, with 10 bases remaining between them. Germline-derived CDR1 and CDR2 are SEHNR and FQNEAQ (reference sequence). This CDR3 contains 14 residues. The DNA of the CDR3 is TGTGCCAGCAGCTTAGAAGGGGGGGTCACTGAAGCTTTCTTT. Translating it yields CASSLEGGVTEAFF. The full variable domain, in which reference TRBV7-9 and TRBJ1-1 provide the parts outside the CDR3, is DTGVSQNPRHKITKRGQNVTFRCDPISEHNRLYWYRQTLGQGPEFLTYFQNEAQLEKSRLLSDRFSAERPKGSFSTLEIQRTEQGDSAMYLCASSLEGGVTEAFFGQGTRLTVV.

V is TRBV2 and J is TRBJ2-6; TRBD2 might be the D (5 bases). V dropped 6 bases and J dropped 4 bases, with 16 bases sitting between them. The CDR3 totals 16 residues. The V gene's germline CDR1 is SNHLY and CDR2 FYNNEI. The CDR3 coding sequence is TGTGCCAGCAGCAGCTCGAGGGTTATCGGGGCCAACGTCCTGACTTTC. Amino acid sequence: CASSSSRVIGANVLTF.

J is TRBJ2-2 and V is TRBV28; possibly TRBD1 for D (5 bases). Trimming left V 6 bases short and J 5 bases short, with 10 bases between. The CDR3 sequence is 13 residues long. Germline V lookup: CDR1 MDHEN, CDR2 SYDVKM. CDR3 in amino acids: CASRPTGTGELFF. The CDR3 nucleotides read TGTGCCAGCAGACCCACAGGTACCGGGGAGCTGTTTTTT. Full variable domain (remainder filled in from reference TRBV28 and TRBJ2-2): DVKVTQSSRYLVKRTGEKVFLECVQDMDHENMFWYRQDPGLGLRLIYFSYDVKMKEKGDIPEGYSVSREKKERFSLILESASTNQTSMYLCASRPTGTGELFFGEGSRLTVL.

This chain joins TRBV6-5 and TRBJ1-6; D not resolved. This CDR3 region has 14 residues. Per the germline V gene, CDR1 is MNHEY and CDR2 is SVGAGI. V was cut by 5 bases and J by 5 bases, with 10 bases left in between. The CDR3 reads CASSPVTNNSPLHF. DNA of the CDR3: TGTGCCAGCAGTCCCGTAACTAATAATTCACCCCTCCACTTT.

This clone occurred a few times. V usage is TRBV20-1 and J usage is TRBJ2-2, with TRBD2 identical over 11 bases. The CDR3 sequence is 16 residues long. CDR1 DFQATT and CDR2 SNEGSKA come from the germline V gene (reference sequence). The V and J ends lost 3 bases and 7 bases, in that order; junction bases with no gene match: 10. The CDR3 DNA follows: TGCAGTGCTAGTGGCCTAGCGGGAGGCTGGGACGGGGAGCTGTTTTTT. Its translation: CSASGLAGGWDGELFF.